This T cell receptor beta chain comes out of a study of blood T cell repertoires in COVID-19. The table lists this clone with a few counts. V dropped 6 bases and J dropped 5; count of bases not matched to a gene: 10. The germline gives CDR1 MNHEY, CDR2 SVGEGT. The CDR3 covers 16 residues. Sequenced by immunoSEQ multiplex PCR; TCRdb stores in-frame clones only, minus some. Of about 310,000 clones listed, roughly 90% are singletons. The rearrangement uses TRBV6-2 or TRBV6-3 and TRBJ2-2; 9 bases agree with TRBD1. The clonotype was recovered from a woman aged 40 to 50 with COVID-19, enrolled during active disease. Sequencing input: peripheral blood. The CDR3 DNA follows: TGTGCCAGCAGCCACTGGACAGGGGTTGGGACCGGGGAGCTGTTTTTT. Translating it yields CASSHWTGVGTGELFF.